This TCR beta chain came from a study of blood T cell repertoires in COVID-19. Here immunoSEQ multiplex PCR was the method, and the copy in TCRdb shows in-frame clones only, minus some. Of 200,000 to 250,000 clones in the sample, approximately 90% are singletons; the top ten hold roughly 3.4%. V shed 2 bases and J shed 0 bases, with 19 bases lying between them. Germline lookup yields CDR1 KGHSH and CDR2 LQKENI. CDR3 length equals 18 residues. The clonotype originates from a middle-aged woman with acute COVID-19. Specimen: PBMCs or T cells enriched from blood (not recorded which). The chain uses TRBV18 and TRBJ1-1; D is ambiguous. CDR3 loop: CASSPVSAAFGVNTEAFF. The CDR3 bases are TGTGCCAGCTCACCAGTATCGGCAGCGTTCGGGGTGAACACTGAAGCTTTCTTT. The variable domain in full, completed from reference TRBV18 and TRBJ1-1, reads NAGVMQNPRHLVRRRGQEARLRCSPMKGHSHVYWYRQLPEEGLKFMVYLQKENIIDESGMPKERFSAEFPKEGPSILRIQQVVRGDSAAYFCASSPVSAAFGVNTEAFFGQGTRLTVV.